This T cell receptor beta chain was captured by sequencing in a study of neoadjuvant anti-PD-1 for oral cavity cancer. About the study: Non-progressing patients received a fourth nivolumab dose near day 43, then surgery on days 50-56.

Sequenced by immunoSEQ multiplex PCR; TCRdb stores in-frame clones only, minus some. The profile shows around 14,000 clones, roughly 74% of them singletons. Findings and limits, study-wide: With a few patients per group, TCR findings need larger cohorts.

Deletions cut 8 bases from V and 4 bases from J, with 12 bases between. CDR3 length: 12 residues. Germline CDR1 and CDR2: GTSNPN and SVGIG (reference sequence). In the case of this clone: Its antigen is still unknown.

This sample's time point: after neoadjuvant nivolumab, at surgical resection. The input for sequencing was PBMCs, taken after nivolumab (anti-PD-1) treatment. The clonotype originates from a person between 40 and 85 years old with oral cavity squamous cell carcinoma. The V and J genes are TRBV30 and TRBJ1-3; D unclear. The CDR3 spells CAGTSAGNTIYF. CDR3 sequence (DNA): TGTGCCGGTACAAGTGCAGGAAACACCATATATTTT.